The present TCR beta chain was sequenced within a study of shared clonotypes between healthy human individuals (dated by TCRdb to 2018 to 2020). Regarding the study in general: Two women and a few men aged 18 to 49 years were included in the cohort. To estimate repertoire size and how much clonotype sharing occurs between individuals, the study deeply sequenced the blood TCR repertoires of five healthy adults. For each donor, CD4 naive and CD4 memory were each run on three plates, CD8 naive on two plates, and CD8 memory on one plate. Leukapheresis yielded between about 0.85 and 10 billion PBMCs per donor. To increase sequencing depth and limit assay-specific biases, different laboratories used diverse techniques to prepare libraries and sequence TCR repertoires.

Points the paper makes about the study in general: Larger estimated clonotype richness was generally found for naive subsets than for memory subsets. Compared with non-shared clonotypes, clonotypes shared by all four sorted-subset donors had higher generation probabilities. The genetic and exposure-history diversity represented was limited by the small number of donors. Pairwise subsampling led to the expectation that sequencing depth would affect the degree of clonotype sharing among donors. Rarefaction of sorted-subset datasets indicated incomplete sequencing despite the large sequencing depth. When several donors were compared, the shared fraction of clonotypes was around 5% for naive CD4, less than 4% for naive CD8, more than 2% for memory CD4, and 0.4% for memory CD8. Sampling was restricted to blood, and TCR repertoires in tissues likely differ from the TCR repertoires found in blood.

Using the deep immunoSEQ assay, TCR CDR3 regions were amplified from genomic DNA by multiplex PCR. Genomic DNA extracted from each cell subset was distributed evenly over all wells of several immunoSEQ 96-well plates, and each plate served as one replicate. Each replicate PCR for sorted subsets received 150 to 250 ng genomic DNA, equal to about 29,000 T cell genomes. Purified libraries were quantified with a Qubit 3.0 fluorometer, sized on a Bioanalyzer 2100, and re-quantified with the KAPA Library Quantification kit. Every immunoSEQ 96-well plate was sequenced on a dedicated single-read 150-cycle Illumina NextSeq 550 flow cell. As for the original processing: Because the immunoSEQ output held only junctional sequences and lacked quality scores, the filtering could not match the filtering applied to full-length reads. Sequences were annotated with PyIR, a Python wrapper for IgBLAST v1.9, and V/J genes and CDR3 were assigned using IMGT germline references. Any read was removed if the V/J assignment was weak (E-value above 1e-6), the CDR3 was missing, or the read contained stop codons, out-of-frame junctions, or ambiguous translated residues. V3J clonotypes were defined as sequences sharing the same inferred V gene, J gene, and CDR3 amino acid sequence. To compute the percentage overlap between repertoires, the number of shared unique clonotypes was divided by the size of the smaller repertoire. Richness of each repertoire was evaluated using RTK rarefaction, the Chao1 estimator, and Recon v2.1 estimates of unobserved clonotypes. Generation probabilities for all TCRbeta clonotypes obtained by the gDNA method from a few donors were computed using OLGA. Here the immuneACCESS table is served through TCRdb, limited to in-frame sequences with V and J called. Missing clones are a known gap in these copies; in checked studies unresolved V genes cover under half, and the rest lacks a known reason. V and J calls and clone size are as listed in that table; D and trimming were resolved from the DNA. The sample data list about 1.4 million clones, and roughly 96% of these were observed just once. The ten largest make up roughly 1.2% of the sample.

Regarding this clone: Its antigen remains undetermined. No base quality values were provided; no much bigger clone lies one nucleotide off.

Donors were healthy HIV-negative adults with no recently reported acute infections or vaccinations. All donors were Caucasian adults living in Nashville, Tennessee, USA. CD4+ T cells were enriched through magnetic negative selection, after which naive cells were positively selected on CD45RA and the remaining negative fraction served as the memory subset. Blood was collected by leukapheresis, and PBMCs were isolated by Ficoll-Histopaque density gradient centrifugation and then cryopreserved in liquid nitrogen vapor phase. Analytical flow cytometry was used to check the purity and quantity of each magnetically sorted T cell population. Each sorted fraction had its genomic DNA isolated and then quantified by UV absorbance on a Nanodrop 2000c. This TCR was recovered from a man between 25 and 39 years old in good health. The sample consisted of naive CD4+ T cells sorted from blood. The cell subset or site label of this sample denotes: CD45RA+ positively selected.

This receptor carries the CDR3 CAAGDRGFTEAFF. The DNA is TGTGCCGCAGGGGATCGGGGATTCACTGAAGCTTTCTTT. The rearranged segments are TRBV6-1 and TRBJ1-1; the D segment could be TRBD1, given 6 matching bases. Trimming at the junction amounts to 11 bases on V and 4 bases on J, and the germline ends lie 17 bases apart. CDR3 length: 13 amino acids, cysteine to phenylalanine. This entry keeps only the CDR3 DNA: 39 bases, framed from base 1. The germline V gene sets CDR1 to MNHNS and CDR2 to SASEGT.